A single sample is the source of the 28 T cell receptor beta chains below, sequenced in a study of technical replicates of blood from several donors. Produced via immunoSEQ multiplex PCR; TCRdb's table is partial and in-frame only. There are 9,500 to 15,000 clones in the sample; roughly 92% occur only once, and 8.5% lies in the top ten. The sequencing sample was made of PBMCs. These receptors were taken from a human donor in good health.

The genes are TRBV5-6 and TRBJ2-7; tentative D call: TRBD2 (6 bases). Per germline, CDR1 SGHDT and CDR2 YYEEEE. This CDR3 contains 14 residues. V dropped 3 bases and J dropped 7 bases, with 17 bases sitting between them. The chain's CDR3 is CASSWGEDRGEQYF. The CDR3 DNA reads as TGTGCCAGCAGCTGGGGGGAGGATCGGGGGGAGCAGTACTTC. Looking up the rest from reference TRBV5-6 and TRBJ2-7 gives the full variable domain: DAGVTQSPTHLIKTRGQQVTLRCSPKSGHDTVSWYQQALGQGPQFIFQYYEEEERQRGNFPDRFSGHQFPNYSSELNVNALLLGDSALYLCASSWGEDRGEQYFGPGTRLTVT.

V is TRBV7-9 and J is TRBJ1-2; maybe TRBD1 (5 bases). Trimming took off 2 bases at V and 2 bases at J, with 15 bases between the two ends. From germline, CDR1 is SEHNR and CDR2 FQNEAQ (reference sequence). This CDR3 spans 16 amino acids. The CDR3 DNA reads TGTGCCAGCAGCTTAATAGCAGGGAAGCAGAACTATGGCTACACCTTC. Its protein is CASSLIAGKQNYGYTF.

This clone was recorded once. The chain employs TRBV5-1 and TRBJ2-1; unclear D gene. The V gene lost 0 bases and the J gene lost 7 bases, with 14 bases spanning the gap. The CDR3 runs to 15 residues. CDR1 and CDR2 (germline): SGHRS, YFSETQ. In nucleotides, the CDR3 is TGCGCCAGCAGCTTGGGTTCGGCGGAATATAATGAGCAGTTCTTC. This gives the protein CASSLGSAEYNEQFF.

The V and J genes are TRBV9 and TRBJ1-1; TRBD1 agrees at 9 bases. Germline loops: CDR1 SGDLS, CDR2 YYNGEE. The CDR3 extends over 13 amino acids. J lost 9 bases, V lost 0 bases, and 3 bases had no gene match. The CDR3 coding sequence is TGTGCCAGCAGCGTAGCTGGGACAGGGCAAGCTTTCTTT. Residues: CASSVAGTGQAFF. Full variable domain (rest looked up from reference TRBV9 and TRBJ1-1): DSGVTQTPKHLITATGQRVTLRCSPRSGDLSVYWYQQSLDQGLQFLIQYYNGEERAKGNILERFSAQQFPDLHSELNLSSLELGDSALYFCASSVAGTGQAFFGQGTRLTVV.

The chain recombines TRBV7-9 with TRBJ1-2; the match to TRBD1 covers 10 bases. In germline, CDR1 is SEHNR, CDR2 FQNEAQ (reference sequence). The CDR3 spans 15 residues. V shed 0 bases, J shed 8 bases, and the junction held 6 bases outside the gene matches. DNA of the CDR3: TGTGCCAGCAGCTTAGCAGACAGGGGGCTTTCGGGCTACACCTTC. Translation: CASSLADRGLSGYTF.

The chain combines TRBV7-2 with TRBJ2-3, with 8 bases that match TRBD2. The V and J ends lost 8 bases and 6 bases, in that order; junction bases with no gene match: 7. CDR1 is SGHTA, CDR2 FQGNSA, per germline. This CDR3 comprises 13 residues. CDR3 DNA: TGTGCCAGCTCGCCCGGGGGGGCGGATACGCAGTATTTT. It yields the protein CASSPGGADTQYF.

In DNA form, the CDR3 reads TGTGCCACCAGCAGGTCCTACGAGCAGTACTTC. Protein product: CATSRSYEQYF. The chain links TRBV6-5 to TRBJ2-5; D is undetermined. The DNA end favors TRBJ2-7, so the J call may be wrong. Looked up from germline, CDR1 is MNHEY and CDR2 is SVGAGI. The CDR3 totals 11 residues.

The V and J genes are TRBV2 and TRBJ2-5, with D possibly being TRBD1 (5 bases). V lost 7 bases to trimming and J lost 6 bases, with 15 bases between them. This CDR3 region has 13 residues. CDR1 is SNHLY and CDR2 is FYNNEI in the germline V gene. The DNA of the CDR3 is TGTGCCAGCACAGGGCTCGGAAGAAAGACCCAGTACTTC. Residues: CASTGLGRKTQYF.

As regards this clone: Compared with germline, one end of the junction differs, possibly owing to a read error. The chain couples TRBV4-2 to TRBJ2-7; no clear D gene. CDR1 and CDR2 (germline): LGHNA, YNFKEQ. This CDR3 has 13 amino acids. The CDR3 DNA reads TGTGCCAGCAGCCAAGATCGTGAAATTCCGGTCAACTTC. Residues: CASSQDREIPVNF.

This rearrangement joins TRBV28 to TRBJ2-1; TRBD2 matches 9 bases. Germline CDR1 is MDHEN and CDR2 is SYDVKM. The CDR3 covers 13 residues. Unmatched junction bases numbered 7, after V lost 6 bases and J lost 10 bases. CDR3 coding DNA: TGTGCCAGCAGCCAAATAGCGGGAGAAGAGCAGTTCTTC. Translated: CASSQIAGEEQFF.

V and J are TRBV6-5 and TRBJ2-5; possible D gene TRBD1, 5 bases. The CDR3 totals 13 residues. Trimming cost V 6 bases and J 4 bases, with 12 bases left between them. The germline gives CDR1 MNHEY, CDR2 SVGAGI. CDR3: CASRDSNAETQYF. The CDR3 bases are TGTGCCAGCAGAGACAGTAATGCAGAGACCCAGTACTTC.

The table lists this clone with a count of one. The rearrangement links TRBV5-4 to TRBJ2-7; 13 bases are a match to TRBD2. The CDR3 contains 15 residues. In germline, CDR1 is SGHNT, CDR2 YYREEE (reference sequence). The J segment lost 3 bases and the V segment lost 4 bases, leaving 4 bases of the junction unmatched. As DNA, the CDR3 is TGTGCCAGCAGCCCCGGGACTAGCGGGATCTACGAGCAGTACTTC. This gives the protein CASSPGTSGIYEQYF.

CDR3 nucleotide sequence: TGCGCCAGCAGCCAAGATAGGCTTGGGGCATACACTGAAGCTTTCTTT. Translation: CASSQDRLGAYTEAFF. The chain carries TRBV4-1 and TRBJ1-1; a weak D match, TRBD1 (5 bases). The length of the CDR3 is 16 residues. Trimming took off 0 bases at V and 3 bases at J, with 14 bases between the two ends. CDR1 MGHRA and CDR2 YSYEKL come from the germline V gene.

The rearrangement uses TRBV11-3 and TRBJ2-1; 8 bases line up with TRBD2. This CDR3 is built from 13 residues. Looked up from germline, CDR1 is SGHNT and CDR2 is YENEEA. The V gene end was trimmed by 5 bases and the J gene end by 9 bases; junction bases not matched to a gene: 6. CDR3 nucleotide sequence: TGTGCCAGCAGCGTGACTAGCGCAGGTGAGCAGTTCTTC. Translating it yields CASSVTSAGEQFF.

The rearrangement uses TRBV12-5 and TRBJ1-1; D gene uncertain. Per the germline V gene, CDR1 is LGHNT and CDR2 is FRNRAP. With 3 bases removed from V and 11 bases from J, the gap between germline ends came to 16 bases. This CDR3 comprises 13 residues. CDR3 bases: TGTGCTAGTGGTTTCCAGACGGGTGGGAGTGCTTTCTTT. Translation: CASGFQTGGSAFF. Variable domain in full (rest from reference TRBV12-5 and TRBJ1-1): DARVTQTPRHKVTEMGQEVTMRCQPILGHNTVFWYRQTMMQGLELLAYFRNRAPLDDSGMPKDRFSAEMPDATLATLKIQPSEPRDSAVYFCASGFQTGGSAFFGQGTRLTVV.

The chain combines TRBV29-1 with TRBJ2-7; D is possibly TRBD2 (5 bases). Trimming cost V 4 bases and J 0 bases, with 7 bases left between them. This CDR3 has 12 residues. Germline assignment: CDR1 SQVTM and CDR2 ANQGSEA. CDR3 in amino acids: CSVGGDSYEQYF. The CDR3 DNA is TGCAGCGTTGGGGGAGACTCCTACGAGCAGTACTTC.

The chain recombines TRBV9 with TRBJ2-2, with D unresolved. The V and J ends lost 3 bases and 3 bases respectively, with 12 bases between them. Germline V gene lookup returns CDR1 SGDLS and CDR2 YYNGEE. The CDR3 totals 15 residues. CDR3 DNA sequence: TGTGCCAGCAGCGGCTCTCCTACCTACACCGGGGAGCTGTTTTTT. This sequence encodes CASSGSPTYTGELFF.

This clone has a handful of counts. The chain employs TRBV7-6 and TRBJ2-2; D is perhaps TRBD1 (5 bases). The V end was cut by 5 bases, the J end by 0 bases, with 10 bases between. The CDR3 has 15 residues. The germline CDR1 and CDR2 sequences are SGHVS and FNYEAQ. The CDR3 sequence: CASSKTAANTGELFF. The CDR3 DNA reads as TGTGCCAGCAGCAAGACAGCCGCGAACACCGGGGAGCTGTTTTTT.

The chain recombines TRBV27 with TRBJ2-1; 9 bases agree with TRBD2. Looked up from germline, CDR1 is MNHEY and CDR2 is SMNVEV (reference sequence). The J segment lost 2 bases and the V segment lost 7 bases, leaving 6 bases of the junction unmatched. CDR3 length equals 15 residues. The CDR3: CASTRAGGTYNEQFF. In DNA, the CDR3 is TGTGCCAGCACCCGAGCGGGAGGAACCTACAATGAGCAGTTCTTC.

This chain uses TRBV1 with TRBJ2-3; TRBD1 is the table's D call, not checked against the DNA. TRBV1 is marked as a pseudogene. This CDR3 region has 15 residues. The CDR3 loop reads CTSSLKGQQTDTQYF. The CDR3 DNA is TGCACCAGCAGCCTGAAGGGACAGCAAACAGATACGCAGTATTTT.

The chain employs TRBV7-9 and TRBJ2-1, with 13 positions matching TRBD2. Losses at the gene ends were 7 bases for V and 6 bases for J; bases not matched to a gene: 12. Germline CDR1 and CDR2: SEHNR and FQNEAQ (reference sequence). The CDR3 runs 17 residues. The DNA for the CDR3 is TGTGCCAGCACCCCCGGGACTAGCGGGATTGATGTCAATGAGCAGTTCTTC. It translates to CASTPGTSGIDVNEQFF.

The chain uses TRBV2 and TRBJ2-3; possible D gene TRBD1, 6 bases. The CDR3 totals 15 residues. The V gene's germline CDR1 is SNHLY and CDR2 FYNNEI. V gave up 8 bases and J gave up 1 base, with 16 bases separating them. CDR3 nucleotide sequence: TGTGCCAGCGCGAGCACAGGGTTAGGCACAGATACGCAGTATTTT. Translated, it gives CASASTGLGTDTQYF.

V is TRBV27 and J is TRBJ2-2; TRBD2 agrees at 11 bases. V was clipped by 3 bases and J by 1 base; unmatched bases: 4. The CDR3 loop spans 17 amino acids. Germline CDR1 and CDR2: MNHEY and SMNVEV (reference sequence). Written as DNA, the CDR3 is TGTGCCAGCAGTTTTGTGGGACTAGCGGAGAACACCGGGGAGCTGTTTTTT. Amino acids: CASSFVGLAENTGELFF.

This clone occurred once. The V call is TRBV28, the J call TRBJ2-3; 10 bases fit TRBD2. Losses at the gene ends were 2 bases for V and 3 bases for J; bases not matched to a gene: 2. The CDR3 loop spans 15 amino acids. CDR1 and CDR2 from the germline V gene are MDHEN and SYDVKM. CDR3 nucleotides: TGTGCCAGCAGTTTAATAGCGGGAGGTACAGATACGCAGTATTTT. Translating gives CASSLIAGGTDTQYF.

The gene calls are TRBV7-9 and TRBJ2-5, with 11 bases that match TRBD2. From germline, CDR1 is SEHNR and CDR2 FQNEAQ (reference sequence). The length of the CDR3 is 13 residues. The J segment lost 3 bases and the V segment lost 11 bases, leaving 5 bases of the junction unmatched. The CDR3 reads CAGGTSGKETQYF. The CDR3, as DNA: TGTGCCGGCGGGACTAGCGGAAAAGAGACCCAGTACTTC. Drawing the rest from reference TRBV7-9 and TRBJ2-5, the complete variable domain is DTGVSQNPRHKITKRGQNVTFRCDPISEHNRLYWYRQTLGQGPEFLTYFQNEAQLEKSRLLSDRFSAERPKGSFSTLEIQRTEQGDSAMYLCAGGTSGKETQYFGPGTRLLVL.

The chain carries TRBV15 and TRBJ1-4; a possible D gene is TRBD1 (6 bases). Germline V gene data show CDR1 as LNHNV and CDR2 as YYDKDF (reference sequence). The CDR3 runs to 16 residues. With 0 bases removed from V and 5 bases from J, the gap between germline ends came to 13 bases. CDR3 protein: CATSRDLSGGNEKLFF. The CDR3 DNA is TGTGCCACCAGCAGAGATCTGTCGGGGGGCAATGAAAAACTGTTTTTT.

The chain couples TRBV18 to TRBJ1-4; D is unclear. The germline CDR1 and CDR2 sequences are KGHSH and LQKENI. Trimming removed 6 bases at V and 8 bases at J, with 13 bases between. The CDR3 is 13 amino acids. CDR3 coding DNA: TGTGCCAGCTCCCCAGAGGTCCAAGAAAAACTGTTTTTT. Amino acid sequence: CASSPEVQEKLFF.

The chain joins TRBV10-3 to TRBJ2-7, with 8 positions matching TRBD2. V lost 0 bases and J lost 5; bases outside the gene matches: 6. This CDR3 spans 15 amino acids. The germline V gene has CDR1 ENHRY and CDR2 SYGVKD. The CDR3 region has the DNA TGTGCCATCAGTGAGTCCGGGGGGGCGTCGAACGAGCAGTACTTC. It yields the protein CAISESGGASNEQYF.